The subject of this entry is one TCR beta chain. The same CDR3 arises from other DNA sequences in this sample as well. This sample is drawn from a study of blood T cell repertoires in COVID-19. Study summary: Collection of acute and convalescent COVID-19 samples took place in the United States, Italy and Spain.

Only in-frame clones appear in the TCRdb table, and some are missing; sequencing was by immunoSEQ multiplex PCR. The sample consists of 95,000 or so clones, roughly four fifths of them appearing once. Those enrolled in Seattle joined during active infection and were followed longitudinally afterward. Germline loops: CDR1 SGHNT, CDR2 YENEEA. Trimming shortened V by 6 bases and J by 12 bases, and 12 bases separated the two germline ends. The CDR3 spans 11 residues. The chain recombines TRBV11-3 with TRBJ1-5; maybe TRBD1 (5 bases). This sequence was found in an elderly man with COVID-19, enrolled during active disease. The sequenced sample consisted of peripheral blood. The CDR3 sequence: CASSRRAHQHF. DNA of the CDR3: TGTGCCAGCAGTCGCAGGGCCCACCAGCATTTT.